These 17 T cell receptor beta chains share one sample of origin, sequenced in a study of shared clonotypes between healthy human individuals. The method was immunoSEQ multiplex PCR; TCRdb's version includes in-frame clones alone and lacks a portion of them. Of fewer than 400,000 clones listed, under 80% are singletons. The sample was memory CD4+ T cells sorted from blood. Subset here: CD45RA-negative fraction. The receptors come from a man younger than 45 in good health.

This clone was seen a handful of times. The same CDR3 is also encoded by other DNA sequences in this sample. The V gene is TRBV30, the J gene TRBJ1-5; maybe TRBD1 (5 bases). The CDR3 totals 13 residues. Trimming left V 0 bases short and J 5 bases short, with 8 bases between. CDR1 GTSNPN and CDR2 SVGIG come from the germline V gene (reference sequence). CDR3: CAWSVQGDQPQHF. CDR3 in DNA: TGTGCCTGGAGTGTACAAGGGGATCAGCCCCAGCATTTT. Supplemented by reference TRBV30 and TRBJ1-5, the full variable domain reads SQTIHQWPATLVQPVGSPLSLECTVEGTSNPNLYWYRQAAGRGLQLLFYSVGIGQISSEVPQNLSASRPQDRQFILSSKKLLLSDSGFYLCAWSVQGDQPQHFGDGTRLSIL.

The chain is built from TRBV5-8 and TRBJ2-5; perhaps D is TRBD1 or TRBD2 (6 bases each). The CDR3 covers 15 residues. The V end was cut by 1 base, the J end by 1 base, with 11 bases between. The germline gives CDR1 SGHTS, CDR2 YDEGEE. The CDR3 is CASSLRGGPQETQYF. In DNA, the CDR3 is TGTGCCAGCAGCTTGCGTGGGGGGCCCCAAGAGACCCAGTACTTC.

The chain employs TRBV6-8 and TRBJ2-3; D might be TRBD2 (6 bases). V was pared by 9 bases and J by 2 bases, with 18 bases between. The CDR3 consists of 15 residues. Germline values: CDR1 MNHGY, CDR2 SAAAGT. The CDR3 loop is CARGGTTGTTDTQYF. In DNA form, the CDR3 reads TGTGCCAGGGGAGGTACTACGGGAACCACAGATACGCAGTATTTT.

This chain uses TRBV7-9 with TRBJ1-1; possible D gene TRBD1, 5 bases. The CDR3 is made up of 15 amino acids. The germline CDR1 and CDR2 sequences are SEHNR and FQNEAQ (reference sequence). The V end lost 2 bases, the J end lost 3 bases, and 13 bases lay between the germline ends. CDR3 nucleotide sequence: TGTGCCAGCAGCTTAAGGGGAAGTGGGGACACTGAAGCTTTCTTT. Translated, it gives CASSLRGSGDTEAFF. The full variable domain, completed using reference TRBV7-9 and TRBJ1-1, is DTGVSQNPRHKITKRGQNVTFRCDPISEHNRLYWYRQTLGQGPEFLTYFQNEAQLEKSRLLSDRFSAERPKGSFSTLEIQRTEQGDSAMYLCASSLRGSGDTEAFFGQGTRLTVV.

The V and J genes are TRBV6-1 and TRBJ2-7; D might be TRBD1 (6 bases). CDR1 and CDR2 from the germline V gene are MNHNS and SASEGT. V lost 0 bases and J lost 0, with 9 bases in between. The CDR3 is 15 residues long. The CDR3 DNA reads TGTGCCAGCAGTGAAGCGGGACACAGCTCCTACGAGCAGTACTTC. Encoded protein: CASSEAGHSSYEQYF.

This clone was seen only a few times. The chain carries TRBV7-8 and TRBJ2-1, with 8 bases matching TRBD1. V was pared by 1 base and J by 4 bases, with 6 bases of the junction left unmatched. Germline V lookup: CDR1 SGHVS, CDR2 FQNEAQ. This CDR3 has 16 residues. CDR3 DNA sequence: TGTGCCAGCAGCTTAGGGGCAGGGGGCGGGTACAATGAGCAGTTCTTC. The encoded protein is CASSLGAGGGYNEQFF.

The V call is TRBV19, the J call TRBJ2-7, with 8 bases matching TRBD1. Per germline, CDR1 LNHDA and CDR2 SQIVND (reference sequence). The junction had 14 bases not matched to a gene; V was cut back by 9 bases and J by 1 base. CDR3 length equals 16 residues. This CDR3 is CASTRAGGDTSYEQYF. The DNA for the CDR3 is TGTGCCAGCACCCGGGCAGGGGGCGATACGTCCTACGAGCAGTACTTC.

As regards this clone: This sample also contains other DNA sequences that code for the same CDR3. This sequence joins TRBV7-9 and TRBJ2-1, with D uncertain. Per the germline V gene, CDR1 is SEHNR and CDR2 is FQNEAQ (reference sequence). Trimming pared 6 bases from V and 5 bases from J, leaving 5 bases between. This CDR3 spans 11 amino acids. The CDR3 DNA follows: TGTGCCAGCAGTTCTCACAATGAGCAGTTCTTC. Translating it yields CASSSHNEQFF.

The chain combines TRBV18 with TRBJ2-5; 9 nucleotides agree with TRBD1. The germline V gene encodes CDR1 KGHSH and CDR2 LQKENI. The CDR3 extends over 14 amino acids. The junction had 7 bases not matched to a gene; V was cut back by 6 bases and J by 5 bases. The CDR3 region is CASSDRGVGETQYF. The CDR3 DNA reads TGTGCCAGCTCGGACAGGGGCGTCGGCGAGACCCAGTACTTC.

CDR3 coding DNA: TGTGCCAGCACCTGGGATTACGAGCAGTACTTC. It is translated as CASTWDYEQYF. J is TRBJ2-7 and V is TRBV2; D gene unclear. V shed 7 bases and J shed 4 bases, with 8 bases lying between them. This CDR3 region has 11 residues. Germline V gives CDR1 SNHLY, CDR2 FYNNEI.

The chain is built from TRBV11-2 and TRBJ1-2; D remains unclear. Trimming cost V 4 bases and J 6 bases, with 21 bases left between them. Germline-derived CDR1 and CDR2 are SGHAT and FQNNGV. The CDR3 loop spans 16 amino acids. CDR3 coding DNA: TGTGCCAGCAGCTCAGCCCCTTTGAGGGTCGGTGATGGCTACACCTTC. Translating it yields CASSSAPLRVGDGYTF.

The chain recombines TRBV10-1 with TRBJ2-1, with D perhaps matching TRBD1 (6 bases). The CDR3 sequence is 15 residues long. Germline CDR1 is WNHNN and CDR2 is SYGVQD (reference sequence). V dropped 4 bases and J dropped 0 bases, with 10 bases sitting between them. The CDR3 here is CASSGRQVSYNEQFF. The CDR3, as DNA: TGCGCCAGCAGTGGACGACAGGTCTCCTACAATGAGCAGTTCTTC.

This clone was found many times. Other DNA sequences of this sample code for an identical CDR3. The J gene is TRBJ2-7, the V gene TRBV6-6; D unresolved. Germline V gene sequence: CDR1 MNHNY, CDR2 SVGAGI (reference sequence). The V and J ends lost 6 bases and 4 bases respectively, with 10 bases between them. CDR3 size: 12 residues. The CDR3 spells CASRDGGYEQYF. The CDR3 nucleotides are TGTGCCAGCAGGGACGGCGGTTACGAGCAGTACTTC.

V gene TRBV5-1 combines with J gene TRBJ2-2; 7 nucleotides line up with TRBD1. There are 19 residues in the CDR3. With V trimmed by 3 bases and J by 0 bases, 14 bases remained unmatched. Per germline, CDR1 SGHRS and CDR2 YFSETQ. DNA of the CDR3: TGCGCCAGCAGCTATAGACCGATAGGACAGGAGTCGAACACCGGGGAGCTGTTTTTT. It specifies CASSYRPIGQESNTGELFF.

The chain links TRBV30 to TRBJ2-2; perhaps TRBD1 as D (6 bases). The germline V and J ends were trimmed by 0 bases and 4 bases, with 9 bases remaining between them. The germline CDR1 and CDR2 sequences are GTSNPN and SVGIG (reference sequence). The CDR3 sequence is 14 residues long. The CDR3 sequence is CAWSVARGTGELFF. As DNA, the CDR3 is TGTGCCTGGAGTGTAGCCAGGGGCACCGGGGAGCTGTTTTTT.

The chain employs TRBV5-5 and TRBJ2-1; TRBD2 matches 9 bases. The CDR3 totals 16 residues. Unmatched junction bases numbered 8, after V lost 4 bases and J lost 3 bases. CDR1 and CDR2 from the germline V gene are SGHKS and YYEKEE (reference sequence). The CDR3 DNA follows: TGTGCCAGCAGCCCTTGCGGACTAGCGTACTACAATGAGCAGTTCTTC. Its translation is CASSPCGLAYYNEQFF.

This clone appeared a few times. This sequence joins TRBV6-1 and TRBJ1-5; D not certain. Trimming cost V 7 bases and J 0 bases, with 10 bases left between them. This CDR3 region has 14 residues. The V gene's germline CDR1 is MNHNS and CDR2 SASEGT. The CDR3 nucleotides are TGTGCCAGCAATATCGGCTTTAGCAATCAGCCCCAGCATTTT. It yields the protein CASNIGFSNQPQHF.